This T cell receptor beta chain was obtained from a study of T cell changes during pregnancy in multiple sclerosis. TCRdb's copy holds only in-frame clones and misses some; the assay was immunoSEQ multiplex PCR. Of roughly 80,000 clones listed, 93% are singletons. The CDR3 has 14 amino acids. V lost 1 base and J lost 8, with 14 bases in between. Per germline, CDR1 SGHDN and CDR2 FVKESK. The TCR sequence derives from a female donor with multiple sclerosis, enrolled in a pregnancy study. The sequenced sample was peripheral blood, obtained in the second trimester of pregnancy. The chain joins TRBV14 to TRBJ1-2, with TRBD1 as a possible D gene (5 bases). CDR3 bases: TGTGCCAGCAGCCAAGTTCGGTCAGGGTCCGGCTACACCTTC. It is translated as CASSQVRSGSGYTF.